Each of the 19 T cell receptor beta chains below was sequenced from the same sample in a study. Treg sorting used a CD4+CD25+CD127-/low gate. A single record per CDR3 protein comes from TCRdb applying MiXCR to the 5' RACE reads. The sample carries tens of thousands of distinct CDR3 sequences, less than 30% recorded once. Material for sequencing was tumor-infiltrating Tregs sorted from the breast tumor. These receptors all stem from a female donor with breast cancer.

Turning to this clonotype: A read error may produce the germline difference seen at one junction end. The rearrangement uses TRBV4-2 and TRBJ2-1; 14 nucleotides match TRBD2. The CDR3 extends over 18 amino acids. In germline, CDR1 is LGHNA, CDR2 YNFKEQ. CDR3 amino acids: CASSNQGTSGRGWNEQFF. CDR3 DNA: TGTGCCAGCAGCAACCAGGGGACTAGCGGGAGAGGTTGGAATGAGCAGTTCTTT.

In its sample, this clonotype was seen once. The rearrangement uses TRBV2 and TRBJ2-2; no firm D call. The germline V gene has CDR1 SNHLY and CDR2 FYNNEI. Trimming pared 10 bases from V and 0 bases from J, leaving 12 bases between. The length of the CDR3 is 14 residues. Written as DNA, the CDR3 is TGTGCCACAACACTGGGTTCGAACACCGGGGAGCTGTTTTTT. Amino acids: CATTLGSNTGELFF.

Concerning this clonotype itself: A much larger clone differs from this one at a single base, so this may be a read error. The final CDR3 position lacks the conserved phenylalanine or tryptophan, pointing to a likely read error. The CDR3 nucleotides read TGCGCCAGCAGCCAAGACGGAAACTATGGCTACACCTAC. The encoded protein is CASSQDGNYGYTY. The chain couples TRBV4-2 to TRBJ1-2; the D is unclear. The CDR3 consists of 13 residues. Germline CDR1 is LGHNA and CDR2 is YNFKEQ.

CDR3 sequence reads: CASSYSVGIDGAKNIQYF. The CDR3, as DNA: TGTGCCAGCAGTTATAGCGTCGGGATAGATGGGGCCAAAAACATTCAGTACTTC. V is TRBV6-6 and J is TRBJ2-4; possibly TRBD2 for D (5 bases). The germline gives CDR1 MNHNY, CDR2 SVGAGI (reference sequence). This CDR3 has 18 amino acids. V was trimmed by 3 bases and J by 1 base, leaving 19 bases between them.

The rearrangement joins TRBV7-9 to TRBJ1-6; D not certain. Germline V gene data show CDR1 as SEHNR and CDR2 as FQNEAQ (reference sequence). The CDR3 covers 14 residues. V was pared by 1 base and J by 7 bases, with 8 bases between. The CDR3 sequence is CASSLGTGNSPLHF. For the CDR3, the DNA is TGTGCCAGCAGCTTAGGGACCGGGAATTCACCCCTCCACTTT.

This clonotype appeared a few times. The chain carries TRBV12-3 or TRBV12-4 and TRBJ1-1; TRBD1 might be the D (5 bases). Trimming stripped 7 bases from V and 1 base from J, with 10 bases between. The CDR3 is made up of 13 amino acids. The CDR3 sequence: CASMRQGNTEAFF. CDR3 bases: TGTGCCAGCATGCGGCAGGGGAACACTGAAGCTTTCTTT.

The chain links TRBV4-1 to TRBJ1-4, with 7 bases identical to TRBD1. The V gene end was trimmed by 2 bases and the J gene end by 7 bases; junction bases not matched to a gene: 1. From germline, CDR1 is MGHRA and CDR2 YSYEKL. The CDR3 loop spans 13 amino acids. In nucleotides, the CDR3 is TGCGCCAGCAGCCAAACAGGGGTTGAAAAACTGTTTTTT. Amino acids: CASSQTGVEKLFF.

The rearrangement uses TRBV28 and TRBJ2-7; D is unresolved. V shed 3 bases and J shed 0 bases, with 9 bases lying between them. The germline CDR1 and CDR2 sequences are MDHEN and SYDVKM. The CDR3 runs to 14 residues. DNA for the CDR3: TGTGCCAGCAGTTTGTGGACGAACTCCTACGAGCAGTACTTC. Protein product: CASSLWTNSYEQYF.

The chain is built from TRBV20-1 and TRBJ2-2; D not certain. Germline-derived CDR1 and CDR2 are DFQATT and SNEGSKA (reference sequence). The CDR3 spans 12 residues. V lost 0 bases and J 8 bases, leaving 7 bases between the germline ends. The CDR3 region is CSARDPTGELFF. As DNA, the CDR3 is TGCAGTGCTAGAGATCCCACGGGGGAGCTGTTTTTT.

The V gene is TRBV7-3, the J gene TRBJ2-4; TRBD2 agrees at 15 bases. After removal of 5 bases from V and 7 bases from J, the junction contained 3 bases not matched to a gene. There are 15 residues in the CDR3. The germline V gene encodes CDR1 SGHTA and CDR2 FQGTGA. CDR3 protein: CASSTGTSGGNIQYF. The CDR3 coding sequence is TGTGCCAGCAGCACCGGGACTAGCGGGGGGAACATTCAGTACTTC. Based on the CDR3 plus reference TRBV7-3 and TRBJ2-4, the full variable domain is GAGVSQTPSNKVTEKGKYVELRCDPISGHTALYWYRQSLGQGPEFLIYFQGTGAADDSGLPNDRFFAVRPEGSVSTLKIQRTERGDSAVYLCASSTGTSGGNIQYFGAGTRLSVL.

This clonotype was counted between two and nine times. J is TRBJ2-1 and V is TRBV5-1, with D unresolved. Trimming pared 4 bases from V and 7 bases from J, leaving 6 bases between. The V gene's germline CDR1 is SGHRS and CDR2 YFSETQ. The CDR3 length is 11 residues. The CDR3 DNA reads as TGCGCCAGCAGCCGTGGTAATGAGCAGTTCTTC. This gives the protein CASSRGNEQFF.

As for this clonotype: This could be a read error, since a much larger clone is one nucleotide away. DNA of the CDR3: TGCGCCAGCAGCTTGTGGGACACTGAAGCTTTCTTT. The encoded protein is CASSLWDTEAFF. The rearrangement joins TRBV5-1 to TRBJ1-1; D gene unclear. The CDR3 is made up of 12 amino acids. The V gene lost 1 base and the J gene lost 3 bases, with 4 bases spanning the gap. Per germline, CDR1 SGHRS and CDR2 YFSETQ.

This chain uses TRBV5-1 with TRBJ1-3; TRBD1 is a possible D gene (6 bases). Trimming pared 4 bases from V and 0 bases from J, leaving 8 bases between. The CDR3 consists of 14 residues. Looked up from germline, CDR1 is SGHRS and CDR2 is YFSETQ. In DNA form, the CDR3 reads TGCGCCAGCAGCCGGGACACCTCTGGAAACACCATATATTTT. It specifies CASSRDTSGNTIYF.

The V gene is TRBV2, the J gene TRBJ1-2; 7 bases are shared with TRBD1. The V gene's germline CDR1 is SNHLY and CDR2 FYNNEI. J lost 7 bases, V lost 8 bases, and 10 bases had no gene match. The CDR3 runs to 13 residues. CDR3 coding DNA: TGTGCCAGCGGGGACAGAGTTAGGGGTGGCTACACCTTC. Amino acids: CASGDRVRGGYTF.

The CDR3 bases are TGCGCCAGCAGGGTCGACAGCTATGGCTACACCTTC. Its translation is CASRVDSYGYTF. The rearrangement links TRBV10-2 to TRBJ1-2, with D possibly matching TRBD1 (5 bases). Trimming took 6 bases from V and 4 from J, leaving 9 bases between them. CDR1 and CDR2 (germline): WSHSY, SAAADI. The CDR3 has 12 amino acids.

Comment on this clonotype: This clone may be a read error of a much larger clone one base away. The V call is TRBV4-2, the J call TRBJ2-7; 11 nucleotides match TRBD2. The CDR3 consists of 15 residues. Germline CDR1 LGHNA, CDR2 YNFKEQ. As DNA, the CDR3 is TGTGCCAGCAGCCAAGAAGCTAGCGGGGGGTACGTGCAGTACTTC. Residues: CASSQEASGGYVQYF.

The rearrangement uses TRBV20-1 and TRBJ2-7; 7 nucleotides agree with TRBD1. The germline V gene encodes CDR1 DFQATT and CDR2 SNEGSKA (reference sequence). V gave up 2 bases and J gave up 5 bases; unmatched junction bases: 9. This CDR3 is 14 amino acids long. CDR3 sequence (DNA): TGCAGTGCTAGACCCGACAGGGAAGATAACGAGCAGTACTTC. This gives the protein CSARPDREDNEQYF.

On this clonotype: This sequence may be a read error, since a much larger clone differs from it by one base. This chain connects TRBV29-1 to TRBJ1-2; 9 nucleotides match TRBD1. Germline lookup yields CDR1 SQVTM and CDR2 ANQGSEA. The CDR3 extends over 12 amino acids. The CDR3, as DNA: TGCAGCGCTAAGAGGGGACAGGGACTCTACGCCTTC. Protein sequence: CSAKRGQGLYAF.

Note on this clonotype: At one end the junction does not follow the germline gene, possibly because of a read error. The J gene is TRBJ2-7, the V gene TRBV29-1, with 7 bases matching TRBD1. The CDR3 loop spans 14 amino acids. Germline assignment: CDR1 SQVTM and CDR2 ANQGSEA. CDR3 coding DNA: TGCGGCGTTCGGGCAGGGGGTCGGTCCTACGAGCAGTACTTC. This encodes CGVRAGGRSYEQYF.